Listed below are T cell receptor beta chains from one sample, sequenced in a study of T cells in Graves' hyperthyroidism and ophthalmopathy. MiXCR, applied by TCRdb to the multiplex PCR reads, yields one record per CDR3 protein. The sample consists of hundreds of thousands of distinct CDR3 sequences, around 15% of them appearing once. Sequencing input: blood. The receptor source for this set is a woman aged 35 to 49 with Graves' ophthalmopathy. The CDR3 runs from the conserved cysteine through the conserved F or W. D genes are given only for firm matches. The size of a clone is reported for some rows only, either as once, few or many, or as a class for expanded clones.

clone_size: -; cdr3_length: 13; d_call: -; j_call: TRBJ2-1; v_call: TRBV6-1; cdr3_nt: TGTGCCAGCAGAGAACCCTCCTACAATGAGCAGTTCTTC; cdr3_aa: CASREPSYNEQFF
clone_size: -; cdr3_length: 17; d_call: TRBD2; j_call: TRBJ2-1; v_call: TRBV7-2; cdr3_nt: TGTGCCAGCAGCTTAGCTAGCGGGAGAGCCCCTTACAATGAGCAGTTCTTC; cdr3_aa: CASSLASGRAPYNEQFF
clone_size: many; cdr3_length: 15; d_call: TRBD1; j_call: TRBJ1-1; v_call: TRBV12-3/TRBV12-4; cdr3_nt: TGTGCCAGCAGGGGCGCCGGGACAGGACACACTGAAGCTTTCTTT; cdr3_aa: CASRGAGTGHTEAFF
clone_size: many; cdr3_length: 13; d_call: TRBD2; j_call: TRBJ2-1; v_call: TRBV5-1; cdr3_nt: TGCGCCAGCAGCTTGGCGACTAGCGGAGAGCAGTTCTTC; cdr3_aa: CASSLATSGEQFF
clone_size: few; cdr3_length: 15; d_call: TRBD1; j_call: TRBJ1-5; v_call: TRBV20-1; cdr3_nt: TGCAGTGCTAGAGACTTGGCAGGGGGAAATCAGCCCCAGCATTTT; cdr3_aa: CSARDLAGGNQPQHF
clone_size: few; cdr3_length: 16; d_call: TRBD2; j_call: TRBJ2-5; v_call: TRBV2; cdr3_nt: TGTGCCAGCAGTCCCAGGCGGGGGACTCCATGGGAGACCCAGTACTTC; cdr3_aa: CASSPRRGTPWETQYF
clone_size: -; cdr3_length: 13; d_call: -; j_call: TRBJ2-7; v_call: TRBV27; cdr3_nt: TGTGCCAGCAGCCCATCCCCAGCCTACGAGCAGTACTTC; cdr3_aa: CASSPSPAYEQYF
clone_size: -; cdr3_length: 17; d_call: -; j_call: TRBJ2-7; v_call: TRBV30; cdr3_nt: TGTGCCTGGAGAGGTCCTGGGCAGGTCAAAAACTCCTACGAGCAGTACTTC; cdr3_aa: CAWRGPGQVKNSYEQYF
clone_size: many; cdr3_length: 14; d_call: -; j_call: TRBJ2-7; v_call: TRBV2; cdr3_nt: TGTGCCAGCAGTGAAGAACAGGGCATATACGAGCAGTACTTC; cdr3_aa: CASSEEQGIYEQYF
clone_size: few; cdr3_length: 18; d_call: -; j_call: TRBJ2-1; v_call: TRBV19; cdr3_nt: TGTGCCACCTCGTGGGGGACGAAACCGAGTGCCTCCTACAATGAGCAGTTCTTC; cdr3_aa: CATSWGTKPSASYNEQFF
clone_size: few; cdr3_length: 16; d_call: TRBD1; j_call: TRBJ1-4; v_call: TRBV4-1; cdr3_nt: TGCGCCAGCAGCCAGGGGACAGGGCCCGGGGTGGAAAAACTGTTTTTT; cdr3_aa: CASSQGTGPGVEKLFF
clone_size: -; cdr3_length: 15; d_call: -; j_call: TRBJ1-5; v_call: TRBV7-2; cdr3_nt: TGTGCCAGCAGCTTAGTTGGTGGGGCTCAACAGCCCCAGCATTTT; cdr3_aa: CASSLVGGAQQPQHF
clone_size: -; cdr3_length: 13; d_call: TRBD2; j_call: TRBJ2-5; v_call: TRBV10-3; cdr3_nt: TGTGCCATCAGTGATGGGACTAGCGGGGGGAAGTACTTC; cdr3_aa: CAISDGTSGGKYF
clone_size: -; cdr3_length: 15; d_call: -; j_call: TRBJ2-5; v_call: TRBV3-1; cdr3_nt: TGTGCCAGCAGCCAAGTGAGTCTAGGGGAAGAGACCCAGTACTTC; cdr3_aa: CASSQVSLGEETQYF
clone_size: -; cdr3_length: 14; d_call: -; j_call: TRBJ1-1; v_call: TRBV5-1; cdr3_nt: TGCGCCAGCAGCTCAGACGACAGGAACACTGAAGCTTTCTTT; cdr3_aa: CASSSDDRNTEAFF
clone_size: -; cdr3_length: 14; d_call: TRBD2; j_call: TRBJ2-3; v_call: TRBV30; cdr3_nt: TGTGCCTGGGGCTATAGCGGGAGGATAGATACGCAGTATTTT; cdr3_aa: CAWGYSGRIDTQYF
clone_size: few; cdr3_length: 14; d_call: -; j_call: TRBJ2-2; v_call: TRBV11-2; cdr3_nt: TGTGCCAGCAGCCGGGATCAGAACACCGGGGGGCTGTTTTTT; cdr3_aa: CASSRDQNTGGLFF
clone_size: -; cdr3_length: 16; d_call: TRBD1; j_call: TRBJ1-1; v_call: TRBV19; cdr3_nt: TGTGCCAGTAGTCAACTCGGACAGGGTGTGAACACTGAAGCTTTCTTT; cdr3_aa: CASSQLGQGVNTEAFF
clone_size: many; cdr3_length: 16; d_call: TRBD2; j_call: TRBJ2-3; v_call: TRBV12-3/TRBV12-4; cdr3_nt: TGTGCCAGCAGAGCGCAGGACGCGGGAGGGCCAAATACGCAGTATTTT; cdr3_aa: CASRAQDAGGPNTQYF
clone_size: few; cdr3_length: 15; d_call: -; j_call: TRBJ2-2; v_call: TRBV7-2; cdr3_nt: TGTGCCAGCAGCTCGACAGTGGGTTTTAACGGGGAGCTGTTTTTT; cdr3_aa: CASSSTVGFNGELFF
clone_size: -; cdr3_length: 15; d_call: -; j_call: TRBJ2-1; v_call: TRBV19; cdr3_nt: TGTGCCAGTAGTATCGGGCGGAATTCCTACAATGAGCAGTTCTTC; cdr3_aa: CASSIGRNSYNEQFF
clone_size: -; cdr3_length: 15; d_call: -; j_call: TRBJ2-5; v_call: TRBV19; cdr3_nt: TGTGCCAGTAGTATGGTAGTCTGGGAACAAGGGACCCAGTACTTC; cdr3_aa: CASSMVVWEQGTQYF
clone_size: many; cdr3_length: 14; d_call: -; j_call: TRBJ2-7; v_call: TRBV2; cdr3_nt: TGTGCCAGCAGTGATCGGGGTTATAGGTACGAGCAGTACTTC; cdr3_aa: CASSDRGYRYEQYF
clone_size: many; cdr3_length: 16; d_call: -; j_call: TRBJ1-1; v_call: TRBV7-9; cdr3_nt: TGTGCCAGCAGCTCTAGGTTTCAGGCCCCGGGGACTGAAGCTTTCTTT; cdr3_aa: CASSSRFQAPGTEAFF
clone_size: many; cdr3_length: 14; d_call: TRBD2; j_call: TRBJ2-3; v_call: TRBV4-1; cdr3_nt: TGCGCCAGCAGCCGGGAGGGGAATGCAGATACGCAGTATTTT; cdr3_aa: CASSREGNADTQYF
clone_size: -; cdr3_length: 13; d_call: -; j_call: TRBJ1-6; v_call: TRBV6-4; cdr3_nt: TGTGCCAGCAGTGACAGTGCTAATTCACCCCTCCACTTT; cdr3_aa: CASSDSANSPLHF
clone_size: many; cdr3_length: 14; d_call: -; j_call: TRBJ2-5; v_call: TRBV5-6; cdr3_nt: TGTGCCAGCAGCCTCTTGGGGCCCGGGGAGACCCAGTACTTC; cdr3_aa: CASSLLGPGETQYF
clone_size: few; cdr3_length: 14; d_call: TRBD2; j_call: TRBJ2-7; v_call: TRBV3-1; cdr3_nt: TGTGCCAGCAGCCAAGTGGGACTACCCTACGAGCAGTACTTC; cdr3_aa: CASSQVGLPYEQYF
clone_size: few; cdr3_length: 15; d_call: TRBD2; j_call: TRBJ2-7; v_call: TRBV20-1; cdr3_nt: TGCAGTGCTTCTCGGACTAGCGGGACCAAAGACGAGCAGTACTTC; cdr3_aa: CSASRTSGTKDEQYF
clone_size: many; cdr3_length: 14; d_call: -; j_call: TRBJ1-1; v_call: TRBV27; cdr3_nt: TGTGCCAGCAGTTTTCAGGGGTTAAGCACTGAAGCTTTCTTT; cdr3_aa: CASSFQGLSTEAFF
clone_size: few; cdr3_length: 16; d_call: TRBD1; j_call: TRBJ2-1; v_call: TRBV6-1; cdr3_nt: TGTGCCAGCACCCCTCTCCCGGGACAGGGAATAAGTGAGCAGTTCTTC; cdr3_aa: CASTPLPGQGISEQFF
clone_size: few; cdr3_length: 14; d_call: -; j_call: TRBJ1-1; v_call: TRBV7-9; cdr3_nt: TGTGCCAGCAGCCGGGGGGAGAAAAACACTGAAGCTTTCTTT; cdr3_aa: CASSRGEKNTEAFF
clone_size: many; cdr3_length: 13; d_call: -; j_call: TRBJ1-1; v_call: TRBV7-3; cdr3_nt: TGTGCCAGCAGACCCGTGGGGGACACTGAAGCTTTCTTT; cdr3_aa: CASRPVGDTEAFF
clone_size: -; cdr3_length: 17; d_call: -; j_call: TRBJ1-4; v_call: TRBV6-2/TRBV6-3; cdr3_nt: TGTGCCAGCAGCCTAGGCCTAGGGTTTGCAACTAATGAAAAACTGTTTTTT; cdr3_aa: CASSLGLGFATNEKLFF
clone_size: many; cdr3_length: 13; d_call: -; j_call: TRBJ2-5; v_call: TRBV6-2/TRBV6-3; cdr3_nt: TGTGCCAGCAGCCAGACTAGATCCGAGACCCAGTACTTC; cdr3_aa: CASSQTRSETQYF
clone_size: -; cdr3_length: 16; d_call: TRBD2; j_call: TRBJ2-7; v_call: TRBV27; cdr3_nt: TGTGCCAGCAGCAGATTTCTAGCGGGACTTACCTACGAGCAGTACTTC; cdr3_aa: CASSRFLAGLTYEQYF
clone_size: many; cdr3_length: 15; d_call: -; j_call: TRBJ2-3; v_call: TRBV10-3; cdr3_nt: TGTGCCATCAGTGAGTCGAACAGGGATGCAGATACGCAGTATTTT; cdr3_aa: CAISESNRDADTQYF
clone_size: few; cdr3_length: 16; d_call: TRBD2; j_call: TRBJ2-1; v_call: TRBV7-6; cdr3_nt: TGTGCCAGCAGCTCCCTATCTAGCGGGGGATACAATGAGCAGTTCTTC; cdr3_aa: CASSSLSSGGYNEQFF
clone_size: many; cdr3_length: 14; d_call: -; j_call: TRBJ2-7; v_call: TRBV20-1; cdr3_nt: TGCAGTGCTCCCCCTAGCGCCAGCTCCTACGAGCAGTACTTC; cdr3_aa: CSAPPSASSYEQYF
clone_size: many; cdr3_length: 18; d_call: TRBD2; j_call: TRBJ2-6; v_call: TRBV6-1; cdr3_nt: TGTGCCAGCAGTAGCCCGGACGGGGGGGAGTCCGGGGCCAACGTCCTGACTTTC; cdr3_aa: CASSSPDGGESGANVLTF
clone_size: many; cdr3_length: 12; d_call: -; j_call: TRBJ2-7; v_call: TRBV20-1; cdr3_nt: TGCAGTGCGACTAGTCGATCCTACGAGCAGTACTTC; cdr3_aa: CSATSRSYEQYF
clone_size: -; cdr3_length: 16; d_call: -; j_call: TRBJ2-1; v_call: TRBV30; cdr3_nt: TGTGCCTGGAGCCCTCGGACTTCCCTGATCTACAATGAGCAGTTCTTC; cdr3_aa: CAWSPRTSLIYNEQFF
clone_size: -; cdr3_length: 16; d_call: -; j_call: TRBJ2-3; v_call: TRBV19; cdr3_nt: TGTGCCAGCCAAAGACACCCGGGACAAGCCACAGATACGCAGTATTTT; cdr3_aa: CASQRHPGQATDTQYF
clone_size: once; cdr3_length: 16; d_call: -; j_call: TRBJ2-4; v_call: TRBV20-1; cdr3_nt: TGCAGTGCCCAACGGGGGATAACTCTAGCCAAAAACATTCAGTACTTC; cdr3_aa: CSAQRGITLAKNIQYF
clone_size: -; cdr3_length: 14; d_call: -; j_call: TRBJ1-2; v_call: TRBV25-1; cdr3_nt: TGTGCCAGCAGTGAGTTCCCAGGGGTGGATGGCTACACCTTC; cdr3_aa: CASSEFPGVDGYTF
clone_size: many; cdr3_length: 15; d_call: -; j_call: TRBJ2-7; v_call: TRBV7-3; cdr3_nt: TGTGCCAGCAGCTCATCTCCGGGACCCTTCTACGAGCAGTACTTC; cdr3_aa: CASSSSPGPFYEQYF
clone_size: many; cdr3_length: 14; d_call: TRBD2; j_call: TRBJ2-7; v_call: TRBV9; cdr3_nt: TGTGCCAGCAGCGAAAGATTGACTAGCTCCGAGCAGTACTTC; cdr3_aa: CASSERLTSSEQYF